Described below is a single T cell receptor beta chain sequence and its context. As processed by the authors: Estimates of nucleated cell counts were drawn from the amplification of reference gene primers. Sequencing was performed with immunoSEQ multiplex PCR; in TCRdb, only in-frame clones are kept and a portion is missing. Clone size and V and J calls were adopted from that table, with D and trimming inferred from the DNA. The table lists about 110,000 clones, about 85% of them singletons, with around 4.3% in the top ten. With 5 bases clipped from V and 2 bases from J, the junction kept 5 bases outside the gene matches. The CDR3 contains 14 residues. Germline loops: CDR1 SNHLY, CDR2 FYNNEI. The sample comes from a study of blood T cell repertoires in COVID-19.

This sequence originates from a man aged 45-65 years with acute or convalescent COVID-19. This chain links TRBV2 with TRBJ2-7; TRBD1 aligns across 8 bases. The material sequenced was peripheral blood. This chain's CDR3 is CASSLDRGAYEQYF. The CDR3 DNA follows: TGTGCCAGCAGTCTAGACAGGGGAGCCTACGAGCAGTACTTC.